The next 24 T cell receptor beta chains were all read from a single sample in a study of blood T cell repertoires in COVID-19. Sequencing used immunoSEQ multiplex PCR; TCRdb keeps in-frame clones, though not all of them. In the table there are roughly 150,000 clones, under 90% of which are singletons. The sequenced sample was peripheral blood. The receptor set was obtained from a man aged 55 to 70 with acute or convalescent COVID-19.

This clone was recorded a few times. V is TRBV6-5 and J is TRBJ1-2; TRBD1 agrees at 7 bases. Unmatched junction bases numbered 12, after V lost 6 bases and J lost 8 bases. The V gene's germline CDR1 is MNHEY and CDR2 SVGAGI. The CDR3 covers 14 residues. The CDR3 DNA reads TGTGCCAGCAGGATTAAACGGGACAGTTCAGGCTACACCTTC. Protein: CASRIKRDSSGYTF.

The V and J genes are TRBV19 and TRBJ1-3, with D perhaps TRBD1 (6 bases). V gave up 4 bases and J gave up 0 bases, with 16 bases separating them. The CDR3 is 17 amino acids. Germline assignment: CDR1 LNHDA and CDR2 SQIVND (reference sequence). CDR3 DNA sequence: TGTGCCAGTAGTAGCCTCGCCAGGGGCACCTCTGGAAACACCATATATTTT. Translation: CASSSLARGTSGNTIYF.

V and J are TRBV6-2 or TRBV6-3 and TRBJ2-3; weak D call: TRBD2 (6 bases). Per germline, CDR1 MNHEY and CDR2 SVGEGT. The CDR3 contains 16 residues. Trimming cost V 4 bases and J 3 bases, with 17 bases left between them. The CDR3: CASSSFRRVGTDTQYF. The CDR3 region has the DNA TGTGCCAGCAGTTCCTTCAGGAGGGTAGGGACAGATACGCAGTATTTT.

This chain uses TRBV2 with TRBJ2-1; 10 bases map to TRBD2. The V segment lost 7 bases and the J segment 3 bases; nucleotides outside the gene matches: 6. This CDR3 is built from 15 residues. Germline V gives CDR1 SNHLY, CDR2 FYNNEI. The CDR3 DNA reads TGTGCCAGCACGGAGCGGGAGGGCGGCTACAATGAGCAGTTCTTC. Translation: CASTEREGGYNEQFF.

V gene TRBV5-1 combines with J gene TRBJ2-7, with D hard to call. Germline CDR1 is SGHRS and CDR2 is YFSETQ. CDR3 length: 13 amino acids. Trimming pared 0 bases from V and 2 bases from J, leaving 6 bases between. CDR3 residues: CASSLDNTYEQYF. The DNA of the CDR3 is TGCGCCAGCAGCTTGGACAACACCTACGAGCAGTACTTC.

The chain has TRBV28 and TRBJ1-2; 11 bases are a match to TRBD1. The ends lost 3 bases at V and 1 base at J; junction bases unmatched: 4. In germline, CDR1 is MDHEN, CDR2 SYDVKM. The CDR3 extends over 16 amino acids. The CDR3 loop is CASSFGGTGGNYGYTF. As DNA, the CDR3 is TGTGCCAGCAGTTTTGGCGGGACAGGGGGTAACTATGGCTACACCTTC.

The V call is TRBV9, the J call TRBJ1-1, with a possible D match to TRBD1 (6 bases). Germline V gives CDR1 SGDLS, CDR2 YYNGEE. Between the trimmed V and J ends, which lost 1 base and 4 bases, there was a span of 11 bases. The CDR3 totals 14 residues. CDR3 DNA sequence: TGTGCCAGCAGCGTAACAGGGAGAGGCACTGAAGCTTTCTTT. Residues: CASSVTGRGTEAFF.

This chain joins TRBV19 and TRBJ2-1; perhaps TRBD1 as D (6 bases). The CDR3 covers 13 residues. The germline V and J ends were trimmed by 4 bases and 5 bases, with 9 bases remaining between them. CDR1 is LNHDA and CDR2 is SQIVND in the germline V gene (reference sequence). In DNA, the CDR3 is TGTGCCAGTAGTACAGGGGTAAACAATGAGCAGTTCTTC. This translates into CASSTGVNNEQFF.

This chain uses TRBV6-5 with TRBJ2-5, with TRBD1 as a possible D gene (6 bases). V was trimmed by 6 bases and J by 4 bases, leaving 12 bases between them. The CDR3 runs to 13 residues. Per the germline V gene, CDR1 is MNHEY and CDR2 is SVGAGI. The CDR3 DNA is TGTGCCAGCAGCCTTACAGGGAGAGAGACCCAGTACTTC. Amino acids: CASSLTGRETQYF.

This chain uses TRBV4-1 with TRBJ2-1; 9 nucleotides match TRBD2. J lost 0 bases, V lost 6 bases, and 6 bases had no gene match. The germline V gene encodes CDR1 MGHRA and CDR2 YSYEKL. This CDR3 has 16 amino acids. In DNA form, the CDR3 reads TGCGCCAGCAGTCCGGGACTAGCAGCCTCCTACAATGAGCAGTTCTTC. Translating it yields CASSPGLAASYNEQFF.

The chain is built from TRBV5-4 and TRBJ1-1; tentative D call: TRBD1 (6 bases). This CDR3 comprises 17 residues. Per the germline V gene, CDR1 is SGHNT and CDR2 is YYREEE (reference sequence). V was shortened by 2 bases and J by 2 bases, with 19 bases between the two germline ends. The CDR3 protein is CASSFPPRGLTNTEAFF. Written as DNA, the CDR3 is TGTGCCAGCAGCTTCCCTCCGCGGGGGCTAACTAACACTGAAGCTTTCTTT.

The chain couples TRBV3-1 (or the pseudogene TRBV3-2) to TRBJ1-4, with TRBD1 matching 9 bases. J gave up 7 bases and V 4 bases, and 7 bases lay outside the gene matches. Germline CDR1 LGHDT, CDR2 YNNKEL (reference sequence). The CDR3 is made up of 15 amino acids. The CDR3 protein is CASSLVTGGFEKLFF. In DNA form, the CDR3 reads TGTGCCAGCAGCCTCGTAACAGGGGGCTTTGAAAAACTGTTTTTT.

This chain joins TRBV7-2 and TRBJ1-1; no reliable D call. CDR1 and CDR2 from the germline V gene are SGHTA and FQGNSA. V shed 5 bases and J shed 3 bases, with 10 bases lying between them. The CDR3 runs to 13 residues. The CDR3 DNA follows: TGTGCCAGCAGCCTCCGGAGGGACACTGAAGCTTTCTTT. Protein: CASSLRRDTEAFF.

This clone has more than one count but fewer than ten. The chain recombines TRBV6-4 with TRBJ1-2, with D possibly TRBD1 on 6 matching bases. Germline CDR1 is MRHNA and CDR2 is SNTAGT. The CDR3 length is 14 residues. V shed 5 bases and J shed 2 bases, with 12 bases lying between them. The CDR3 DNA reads TGTGCCAGCAGTCGGACAGTGGGCAACTATGGCTACACCTTC. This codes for CASSRTVGNYGYTF.

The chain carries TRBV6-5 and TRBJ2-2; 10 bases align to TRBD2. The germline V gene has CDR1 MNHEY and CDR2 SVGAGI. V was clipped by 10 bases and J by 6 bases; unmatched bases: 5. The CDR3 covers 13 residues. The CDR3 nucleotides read TGTGCCATTCGAGGACTAGCGGCCGGGGAGCTGTTTTTT. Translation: CAIRGLAAGELFF.

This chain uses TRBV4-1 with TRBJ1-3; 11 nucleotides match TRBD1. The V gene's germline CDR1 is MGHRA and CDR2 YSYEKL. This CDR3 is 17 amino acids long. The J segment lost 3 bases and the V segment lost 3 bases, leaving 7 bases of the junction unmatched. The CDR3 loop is CASSHPGTGGFGNTIYF. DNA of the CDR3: TGCGCCAGCAGCCACCCCGGGACAGGGGGATTTGGAAACACCATATATTTT.

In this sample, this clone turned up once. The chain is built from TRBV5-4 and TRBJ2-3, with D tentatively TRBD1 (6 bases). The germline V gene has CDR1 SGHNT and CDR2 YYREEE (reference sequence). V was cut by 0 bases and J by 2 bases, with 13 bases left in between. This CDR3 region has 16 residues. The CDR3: CASSLAQGPSTDTQYF. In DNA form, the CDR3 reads TGTGCCAGCAGCTTGGCGCAGGGGCCTTCCACAGATACGCAGTATTTT.

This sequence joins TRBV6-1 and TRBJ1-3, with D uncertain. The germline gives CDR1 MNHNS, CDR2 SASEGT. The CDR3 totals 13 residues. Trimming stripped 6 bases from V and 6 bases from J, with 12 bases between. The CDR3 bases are TGTGCCAGCAGCGACGGAGAGGCAAACACCATATATTTT. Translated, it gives CASSDGEANTIYF.

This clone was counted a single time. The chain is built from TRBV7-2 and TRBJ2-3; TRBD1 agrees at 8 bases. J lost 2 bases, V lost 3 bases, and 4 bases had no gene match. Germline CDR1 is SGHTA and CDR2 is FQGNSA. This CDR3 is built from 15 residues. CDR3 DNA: TGTGCCAGCAGCTTCGGGACAGGACACACAGATACGCAGTATTTT. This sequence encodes CASSFGTGHTDTQYF.

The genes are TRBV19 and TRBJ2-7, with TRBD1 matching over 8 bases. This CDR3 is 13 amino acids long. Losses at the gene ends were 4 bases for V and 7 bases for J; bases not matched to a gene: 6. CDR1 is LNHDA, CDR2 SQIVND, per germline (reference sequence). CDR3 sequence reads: CASSNQGAKEQYF. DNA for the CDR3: TGTGCCAGTAGTAACCAGGGGGCGAAGGAGCAGTACTTC.

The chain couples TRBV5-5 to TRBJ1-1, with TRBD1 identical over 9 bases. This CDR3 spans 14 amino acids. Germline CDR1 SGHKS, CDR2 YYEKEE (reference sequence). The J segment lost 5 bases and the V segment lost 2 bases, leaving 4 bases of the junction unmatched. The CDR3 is CASSFTGGETEAFF. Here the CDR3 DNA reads TGTGCCAGCAGCTTCACAGGGGGCGAGACTGAAGCTTTCTTT.

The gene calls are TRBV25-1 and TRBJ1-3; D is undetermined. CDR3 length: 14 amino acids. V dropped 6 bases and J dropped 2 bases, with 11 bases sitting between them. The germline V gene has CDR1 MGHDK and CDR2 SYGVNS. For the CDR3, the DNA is TGTGCCAGCAGGGGCTCCATGGCTGGAAACACCATATATTTT. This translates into CASRGSMAGNTIYF.

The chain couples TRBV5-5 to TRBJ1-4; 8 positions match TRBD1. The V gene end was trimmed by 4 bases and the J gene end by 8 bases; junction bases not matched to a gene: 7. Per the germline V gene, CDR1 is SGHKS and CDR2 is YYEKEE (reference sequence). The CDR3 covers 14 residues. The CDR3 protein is CASSPGQGWEKLFF. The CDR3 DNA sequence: TGTGCCAGCAGCCCCGGACAGGGTTGGGAAAAACTGTTTTTT.

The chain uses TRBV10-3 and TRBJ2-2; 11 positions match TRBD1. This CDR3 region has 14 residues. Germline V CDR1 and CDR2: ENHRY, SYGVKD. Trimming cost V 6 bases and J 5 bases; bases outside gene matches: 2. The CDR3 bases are TGTGCCATCAGGGACAGGGGGCGGACCGGGGAGCTGTTTTTT. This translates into CAIRDRGRTGELFF.